Listed here are 26 T cell receptor beta chains from one sample, sequenced in a study of T cell changes during pregnancy in multiple sclerosis. Some clones are missing from TCRdb's copy, which holds only in-frame ones; the method was immunoSEQ multiplex PCR. The table shows some 71,000 clones, with 91% occurring only once. The sample here was CD4+ T cells from peripheral blood mononuclear cells, taken in the third trimester of pregnancy. The receptors shown here come from a female donor in good health, enrolled as a control in a pregnancy study.

This clone was seen only once. The chain is built from TRBV2 and TRBJ1-4; no clear D. Germline values: CDR1 SNHLY, CDR2 FYNNEI. The CDR3 has 14 amino acids. With 4 bases removed from V and 5 bases from J, the gap between germline ends came to 11 bases. The CDR3 sequence: CASSVESQNEKLFF. CDR3 coding DNA: TGTGCCAGCAGTGTAGAGAGTCAAAATGAAAAACTGTTTTTT.

The chain combines TRBV28 with TRBJ1-4; 9 nucleotides align to TRBD1. CDR1 MDHEN and CDR2 SYDVKM come from the germline V gene. The CDR3 has 14 amino acids. V trimming: 4 bases; J trimming: 6 bases; junction bases outside the gene matches: 3. CDR3 protein: CASSSGQGYEKLFF. CDR3 DNA sequence: TGTGCCAGCAGTTCGGGACAGGGCTATGAAAAACTGTTTTTT.

CDR3 amino acids: CASSHGTGAQFF. CDR3 nucleotides: TGTGCCAGCAGCCACGGGACAGGGGCGCAGTTCTTC. The gene calls are TRBV7-9 and TRBJ2-1, with 10 bases matching TRBD1. Germline CDR1 SEHNR, CDR2 FQNEAQ (reference sequence). The CDR3 covers 12 residues. The V and J ends lost 5 bases and 12 bases, in that order; junction bases with no gene match: 4.

The V call is TRBV19, the J call TRBJ1-4; perhaps TRBD1 as D (5 bases). The V gene lost 1 base and the J gene lost 3 bases, with 15 bases spanning the gap. Germline loops: CDR1 LNHDA, CDR2 SQIVND (reference sequence). CDR3 length: 17 residues. The CDR3 loop is CASSIGRDRRPNEKLFF. The CDR3 coding sequence is TGTGCCAGTAGTATAGGGCGGGACCGGAGACCTAATGAAAAACTGTTTTTT.

This clone was detected a few times. The chain couples TRBV2 to TRBJ1-4; possibly TRBD1 for D (6 bases). The CDR3 runs 17 residues. Germline V gives CDR1 SNHLY, CDR2 FYNNEI. V gave up 7 bases and J gave up 4 bases, with 22 bases separating them. CDR3 loop: CASNSLGRGRVNEKLFF. The CDR3, as DNA: TGTGCCAGCAACTCACTGGGCAGGGGAAGAGTTAATGAAAAACTGTTTTTT.

The CDR3 here is CASSSEGQGVPYEQYF. The CDR3 coding sequence is TGTGCCAGCAGCTCGGAGGGACAGGGGGTCCCCTACGAGCAGTACTTC. J is TRBJ2-7 and V is TRBV5-5, with 11 bases aligning to TRBD1. Germline CDR1 and CDR2: SGHKS and YYEKEE (reference sequence). V dropped 3 bases and J dropped 2; count of bases not matched to a gene: 7. There are 16 residues in the CDR3.

The chain carries TRBV18 and TRBJ1-3; D may be TRBD1 (5 bases). V lost 0 bases and J lost 2, with 11 bases in between. The CDR3 contains 16 residues. Germline-derived CDR1 and CDR2 are KGHSH and LQKENI. In nucleotides, the CDR3 is TGTGCCAGCTCACCACCGCAGGGTGGAACTGGAAACACCATATATTTT. Protein product: CASSPPQGGTGNTIYF.

The chain recombines TRBV7-9 with TRBJ2-7, with D unclear. This CDR3 spans 14 amino acids. Trimming left V 6 bases short and J 2 bases short, with 14 bases between. CDR1 is SEHNR, CDR2 FQNEAQ, per germline (reference sequence). The CDR3 loop reads CASSHINGPYEQYF. The CDR3 DNA sequence: TGTGCCAGCAGTCATATAAATGGGCCCTACGAGCAGTACTTC.

This clone has a single count. The chain carries TRBV9 and TRBJ2-3; 8 nucleotides line up with TRBD2. CDR3 size: 16 residues. The trim removed 3 bases at V and 2 bases at J, leaving 8 bases unmatched. Germline V gives CDR1 SGDLS, CDR2 YYNGEE. The CDR3 spells CASSARGGRVTDTQYF. CDR3 in DNA: TGTGCCAGCAGCGCCCGCGGGGGGCGGGTCACAGATACGCAGTATTTT. Full variable domain (outside the CDR3, taken from reference TRBV9 and TRBJ2-3): DSGVTQTPKHLITATGQRVTLRCSPRSGDLSVYWYQQSLDQGLQFLIQYYNGEERAKGNILERFSAQQFPDLHSELNLSSLELGDSALYFCASSARGGRVTDTQYFGPGTRLTVL.

The rearrangement links TRBV4-3 to TRBJ1-1; D unresolved. Per the germline V gene, CDR1 is LGHNA and CDR2 is YSLEER. Between the trimmed V and J ends, which lost 0 bases and 5 bases, there was a span of 7 bases. The CDR3 length is 13 residues. The CDR3 protein is CASSQDLGTEAFF. CDR3 nucleotide sequence: TGCGCCAGCAGCCAAGACCTAGGAACTGAAGCTTTCTTT.

The rearrangement joins TRBV10-3 to TRBJ1-5; TRBD1 might be the D (5 bases). This CDR3 has 16 residues. Germline V gene sequence: CDR1 ENHRY, CDR2 SYGVKD. Trimming took 10 bases from V and 2 from J, leaving 21 bases between them. For the CDR3, the DNA is TGTGCCACCTTACAGGAGGTCGGGAGGGGCAATCAGCCCCAGCATTTT. Translating it yields CATLQEVGRGNQPQHF.

The chain joins TRBV5-4 to TRBJ1-4; 7 bases map to TRBD1. V was pared by 4 bases and J by 8 bases, with 8 bases of the junction left unmatched. Per the germline V gene, CDR1 is SGHNT and CDR2 is YYREEE (reference sequence). CDR3 size: 14 residues. CDR3 region: CASSVTGPDEKLFF. CDR3 DNA: TGTGCCAGCAGCGTGACAGGGCCAGACGAAAAACTGTTTTTT.

The rearrangement links TRBV5-1 to TRBJ2-4; a weak D match, TRBD2 (6 bases). Germline CDR1 is SGHRS and CDR2 is YFSETQ. This CDR3 has 15 amino acids. Trimming cost V 4 bases and J 9 bases, with 20 bases left between them. CDR3 protein: CASSLGIIAEGIQYF. For the CDR3, the DNA is TGCGCCAGCAGCCTGGGAATCATCGCGGAGGGCATTCAGTACTTC.

The J gene is TRBJ1-1, the V gene TRBV7-8; D might be TRBD1 (5 bases). The germline CDR1 and CDR2 sequences are SGHVS and FQNEAQ. Trimming took off 1 base at V and 11 bases at J, with 8 bases between the two ends. There are 11 residues in the CDR3. The CDR3 region is CASSLGGFAFF. CDR3 in DNA: TGTGCCAGCAGCTTAGGGGGCTTCGCTTTCTTT. Combining the CDR3 with reference TRBV7-8 and TRBJ1-1 gives the whole variable domain GAGVSQSPRYKVAKRGQDVALRCDPISGHVSLFWYQQALGQGPEFLTYFQNEAQLDKSGLPSDRFFAERPEGSVSTLKIQRTQQEDSAVYLCASSLGGFAFFGQGTRLTVV.

This rearrangement joins TRBV7-2 to TRBJ2-3; a weak D match, TRBD2 (5 bases). With 4 bases removed from V and 5 bases from J, the gap between germline ends came to 10 bases. Germline-derived CDR1 and CDR2 are SGHTA and FQGNSA. The CDR3 loop spans 13 amino acids. CDR3 protein: CASSWGREDTQYF. The CDR3 bases are TGTGCCAGCAGCTGGGGTCGGGAAGATACGCAGTATTTT.

The V and J genes are TRBV27 and TRBJ1-4; the D is unclear. Trimming removed 6 bases at V and 3 bases at J, with 11 bases between. This CDR3 contains 14 residues. The germline V gene encodes CDR1 MNHEY and CDR2 SMNVEV (reference sequence). The CDR3 region has the DNA TGTGCCAGCAGCGAGGTGGGAGCTAATGAAAAACTGTTTTTT. Its protein is CASSEVGANEKLFF.

The table lists this clone with a count of one. The chain joins TRBV7-3 to TRBJ2-2, with 7 bases that match TRBD2. J lost 6 bases, V lost 3 bases, and 13 bases had no gene match. Germline lookup yields CDR1 SGHTA and CDR2 FQGTGA. This CDR3 is 17 amino acids long. The CDR3: CASSLTGGRNLPGELFF. CDR3 nucleotides: TGTGCCAGCAGCTTGACGGGGGGACGCAATCTTCCCGGGGAGCTGTTTTTT.

This clone appeared once. The rearrangement joins TRBV7-9 to TRBJ1-2, with D maybe TRBD1 (5 bases). Trimming took off 3 bases at V and 4 bases at J, with 24 bases between the two ends. The CDR3 has 18 residues. Germline lookup yields CDR1 SEHNR and CDR2 FQNEAQ (reference sequence). The CDR3 reads CASSLGQHGGAVVYGYTF. CDR3 nucleotide sequence: TGTGCCAGCAGCTTGGGTCAGCATGGAGGGGCGGTTGTCTATGGCTACACCTTC.

The chain carries TRBV13 and TRBJ1-1; D unresolved. V was pared by 6 bases and J by 3 bases, with 5 bases between. The CDR3 is made up of 11 amino acids. The germline gives CDR1 PRHDT, CDR2 FYEKMQ (reference sequence). The CDR3 sequence is CASRRDTEAFF. The CDR3 DNA reads as TGTGCCAGCAGACGGGACACTGAAGCTTTCTTT.

V gene TRBV19 combines with J gene TRBJ2-7; no reliable D call. The V end was cut by 1 base, the J end by 2 bases, with 9 bases between. The CDR3 extends over 14 amino acids. Germline CDR1 and CDR2: LNHDA and SQIVND (reference sequence). The CDR3 nucleotides are TGTGCCAGTAGTATAGCCAGGTCCCCCTACGAGCAGTACTTC. Translating it yields CASSIARSPYEQYF.

J is TRBJ1-3 and V is TRBV11-3, with D possibly TRBD1 on 6 matching bases. The CDR3 sequence is 17 residues long. Germline V gene sequence: CDR1 SGHNT, CDR2 YENEEA. V lost 1 base, J lost 0 bases, and 13 bases lay in between. CDR3 coding DNA: TGTGCCAGCAGCTTAGTTGCCAGGGGCCTCTCTGGAAACACCATATATTTT. This encodes CASSLVARGLSGNTIYF.

This sequence joins TRBV5-1 and TRBJ1-2; D is undetermined. CDR1 SGHRS and CDR2 YFSETQ come from the germline V gene. V lost 9 bases and J 1 base, leaving 19 bases between the germline ends. This CDR3 comprises 15 residues. CDR3: CANLVSPLLNYGYTF. CDR3 bases: TGCGCCAACTTGGTCTCACCCTTACTTAACTATGGCTACACCTTC.

This clone occurred a few times. The chain combines TRBV19 with TRBJ1-1; D remains unclear. The germline V and J ends were trimmed by 2 bases and 8 bases, with 9 bases remaining between them. This CDR3 region has 12 residues. Germline CDR1 LNHDA, CDR2 SQIVND (reference sequence). The CDR3 DNA follows: TGTGCCAGTAGTATACGCAGCGAAGAAGCTTTCTTT. This sequence encodes CASSIRSEEAFF.

The rearrangement joins TRBV6-8 to TRBJ1-5; 12 nucleotides line up with TRBD1. V lost 6 bases and J lost 6; bases outside the gene matches: 18. This CDR3 has 19 residues. Germline CDR1 reads MNHGY; CDR2 reads SAAAGT. CDR3 nucleotide sequence: TGTGCCAGCAGAGACATGCCCGGGACAGGGGGCGCCGTGGGTCAGCCCCAGCATTTT. Its protein product is CASRDMPGTGGAVGQPQHF.

The rearrangement joins TRBV4-1 to TRBJ2-3, with unresolved D. Germline values: CDR1 MGHRA, CDR2 YSYEKL. The V end lost 1 base, the J end lost 4 bases, and 15 bases lay between the germline ends. The CDR3 extends over 16 amino acids. CDR3 amino acids: CASSQGYGAGADTQYF. The CDR3 DNA reads TGCGCCAGCAGCCAAGGTTATGGCGCAGGCGCAGATACGCAGTATTTT.

V and J are TRBV5-1 and TRBJ1-1, with a possible D match to TRBD1 (6 bases). CDR3 size: 15 residues. V lost 0 bases and J 2 bases, leaving 11 bases between the germline ends. The germline V gene has CDR1 SGHRS and CDR2 YFSETQ. The chain's CDR3 is CASSLDTGQNTEAFF. The CDR3 coding sequence is TGCGCCAGCAGCTTGGATACAGGGCAAAACACTGAAGCTTTCTTT.